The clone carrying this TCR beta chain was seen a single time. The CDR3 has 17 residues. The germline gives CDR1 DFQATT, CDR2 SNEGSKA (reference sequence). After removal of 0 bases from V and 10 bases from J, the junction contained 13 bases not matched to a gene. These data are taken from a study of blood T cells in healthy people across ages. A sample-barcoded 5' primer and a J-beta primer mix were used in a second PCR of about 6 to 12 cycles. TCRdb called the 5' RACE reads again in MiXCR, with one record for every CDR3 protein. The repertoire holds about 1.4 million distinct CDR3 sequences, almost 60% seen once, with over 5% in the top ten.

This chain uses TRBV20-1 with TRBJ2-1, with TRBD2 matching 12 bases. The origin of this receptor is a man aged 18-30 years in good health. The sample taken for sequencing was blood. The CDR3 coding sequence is TGCAGTGCTAGAGATACACTAGCGGGGGGTCTTTTGGGGGAGCAGTTCTTC. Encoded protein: CSARDTLAGGLLGEQFF.